This TCR beta chain appears in the sequencing data of a study of response to subunit inactivated influenza vaccine. The V end was cut by 2 bases, the J end by 4 bases, with 8 bases between. CDR1 LGHNA and CDR2 YSLEER come from the germline V gene. This CDR3 spans 13 amino acids. Remarks on this clonotype: The antigen remains undetermined.

Overall study findings and caveats: Authors suggested few new T cells are recruited by each seasonal influenza vaccination.

TCRdb re-called the RT-PCR reads through MiXCR, storing one row per CDR3 protein. The sample has over 400,000 distinct CDR3 sequences; roughly 9.7% are singletons. This clonotype was obtained from a middle-aged man who received an inactivated influenza vaccine. The V and J genes are TRBV4-3 and TRBJ1-1; tentative D call: TRBD1 (6 bases). The material was PBMCs from blood, obtained 45 days after vaccination. This CDR3 reads CASSQRRGTEAFF. The CDR3 region has the DNA TGCGCCAGCAGCCAACGCAGGGGCACTGAAGCTTTCTTT.